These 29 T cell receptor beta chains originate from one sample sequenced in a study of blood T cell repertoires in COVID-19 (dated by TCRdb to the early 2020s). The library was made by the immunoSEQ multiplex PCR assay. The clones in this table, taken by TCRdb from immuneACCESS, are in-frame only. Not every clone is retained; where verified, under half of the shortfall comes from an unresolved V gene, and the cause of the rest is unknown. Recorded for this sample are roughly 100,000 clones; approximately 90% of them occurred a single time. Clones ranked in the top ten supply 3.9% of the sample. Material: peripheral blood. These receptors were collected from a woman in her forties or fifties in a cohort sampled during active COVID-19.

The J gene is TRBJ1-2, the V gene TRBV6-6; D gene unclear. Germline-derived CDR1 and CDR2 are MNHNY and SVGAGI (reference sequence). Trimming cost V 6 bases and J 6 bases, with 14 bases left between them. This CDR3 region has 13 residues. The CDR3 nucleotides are TGTGCCAGCAGCCTAAGGACTGGGGATGGCTACACCTTC. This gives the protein CASSLRTGDGYTF.

The CDR3 loop is CASSGDSLNTEAFF. The CDR3 nucleotides read TGCGCCAGCAGCGGGGACAGCTTGAACACTGAAGCTTTCTTT. The chain couples TRBV5-1 to TRBJ1-1; 7 bases fit TRBD1. CDR1 is SGHRS, CDR2 YFSETQ, per germline. With 4 bases clipped from V and 0 bases from J, the junction kept 3 bases outside the gene matches. The CDR3 has 14 residues.

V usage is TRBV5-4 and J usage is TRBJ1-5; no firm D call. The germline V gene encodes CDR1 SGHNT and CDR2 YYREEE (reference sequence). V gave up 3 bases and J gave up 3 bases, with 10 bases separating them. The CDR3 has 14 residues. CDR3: CASSSAGVNQPQHF. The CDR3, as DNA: TGTGCCAGCAGCTCCGCCGGTGTCAATCAGCCCCAGCATTTT. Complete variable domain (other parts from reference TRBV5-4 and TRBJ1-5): ETGVTQSPTHLIKTRGQQVTLRCSSQSGHNTVSWYQQALGQGPQFIFQYYREEENGRGNFPPRFSGLQFPNYSSELNVNALELDDSALYLCASSSAGVNQPQHFGDGTRLSIL.

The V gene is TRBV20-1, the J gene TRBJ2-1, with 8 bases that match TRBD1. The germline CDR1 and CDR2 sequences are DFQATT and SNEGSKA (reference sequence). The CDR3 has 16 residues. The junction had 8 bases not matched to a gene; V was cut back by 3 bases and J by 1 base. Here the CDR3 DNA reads TGCAGTGCTAGTGGACAGGGATATAGATCCTACAATGAGCAGTTCTTC. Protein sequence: CSASGQGYRSYNEQFF.

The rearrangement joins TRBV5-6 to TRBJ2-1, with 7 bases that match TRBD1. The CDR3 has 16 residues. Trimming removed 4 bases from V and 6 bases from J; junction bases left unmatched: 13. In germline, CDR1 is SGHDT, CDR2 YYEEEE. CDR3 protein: CASSLETGYSSNEQFF. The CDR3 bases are TGTGCCAGCAGCCTGGAGACAGGGTACTCTTCCAATGAGCAGTTCTTC. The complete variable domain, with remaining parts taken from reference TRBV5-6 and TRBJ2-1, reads DAGVTQSPTHLIKTRGQQVTLRCSPKSGHDTVSWYQQALGQGPQFIFQYYEEEERQRGNFPDRFSGHQFPNYSSELNVNALLLGDSALYLCASSLETGYSSNEQFFGPGTRLTVL.

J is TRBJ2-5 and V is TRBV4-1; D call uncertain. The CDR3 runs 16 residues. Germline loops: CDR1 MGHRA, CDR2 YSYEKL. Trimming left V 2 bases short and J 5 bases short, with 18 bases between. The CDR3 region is CASSQTALPLRETQYF. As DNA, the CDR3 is TGCGCCAGCAGCCAAACCGCCCTACCACTCCGGGAGACCCAGTACTTC.

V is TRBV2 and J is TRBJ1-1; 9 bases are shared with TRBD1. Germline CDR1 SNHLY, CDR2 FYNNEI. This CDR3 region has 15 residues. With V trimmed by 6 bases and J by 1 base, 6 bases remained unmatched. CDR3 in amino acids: CASRGQGSANTEAFF. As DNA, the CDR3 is TGTGCCAGCAGGGGACAGGGTTCCGCGAACACTGAAGCTTTCTTT. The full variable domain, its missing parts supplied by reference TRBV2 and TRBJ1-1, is EPEVTQTPSHQVTQMGQEVILRCVPISNHLYFYWYRQILGQKVEFLVSFYNNEISEKSEIFDDQFSVERPDGSNFTLKIRSTKLEDSAMYFCASRGQGSANTEAFFGQGTRLTVV.

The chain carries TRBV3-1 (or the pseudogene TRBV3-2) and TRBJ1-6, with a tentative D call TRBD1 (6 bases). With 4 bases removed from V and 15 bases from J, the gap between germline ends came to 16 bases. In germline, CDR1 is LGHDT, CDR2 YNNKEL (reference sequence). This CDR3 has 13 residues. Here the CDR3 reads CASSPEQGRSLHF. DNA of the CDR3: TGTGCCAGCAGCCCCGAACAGGGTAGGAGCCTCCACTTT.

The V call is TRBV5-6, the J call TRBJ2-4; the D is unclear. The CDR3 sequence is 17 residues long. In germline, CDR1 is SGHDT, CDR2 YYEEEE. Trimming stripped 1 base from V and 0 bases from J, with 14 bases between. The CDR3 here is CASSLWSANLAKNIQYF. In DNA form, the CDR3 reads TGTGCCAGCAGCTTGTGGTCTGCGAACCTAGCCAAAAACATTCAGTACTTC.

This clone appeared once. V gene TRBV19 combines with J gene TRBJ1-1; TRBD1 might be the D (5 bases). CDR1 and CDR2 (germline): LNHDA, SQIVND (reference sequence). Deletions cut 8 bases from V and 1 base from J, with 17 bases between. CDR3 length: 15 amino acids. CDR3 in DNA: TGTGCCAGTGGCCCCTCGGGGACTTCGAACACTGAAGCTTTCTTT. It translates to CASGPSGTSNTEAFF.

CDR3 sequence (DNA): TGCGCCAGCAGCCAAACAGAAAGAATTAACTATGGCTACACCTTC. Translated: CASSQTERINYGYTF. The chain joins TRBV4-1 to TRBJ1-2; D is uncertain. This CDR3 is 15 amino acids long. Germline V gene lookup returns CDR1 MGHRA and CDR2 YSYEKL. V lost 2 bases, J lost 1 base, and 11 bases lay in between.

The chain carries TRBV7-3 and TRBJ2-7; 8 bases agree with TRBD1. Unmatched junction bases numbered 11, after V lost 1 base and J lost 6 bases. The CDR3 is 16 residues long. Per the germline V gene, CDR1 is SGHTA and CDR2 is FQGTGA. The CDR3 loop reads CASSLIGGQGAVEQYF. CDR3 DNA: TGTGCCAGCAGCTTAATAGGCGGGCAGGGGGCAGTCGAGCAGTACTTC.

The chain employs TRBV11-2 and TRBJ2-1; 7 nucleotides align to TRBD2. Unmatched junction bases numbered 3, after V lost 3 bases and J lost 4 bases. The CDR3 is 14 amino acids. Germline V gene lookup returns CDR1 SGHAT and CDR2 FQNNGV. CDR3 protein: CASSFLADYNEQFF. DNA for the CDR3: TGTGCCAGCAGCTTCCTAGCGGATTACAATGAGCAGTTCTTC.

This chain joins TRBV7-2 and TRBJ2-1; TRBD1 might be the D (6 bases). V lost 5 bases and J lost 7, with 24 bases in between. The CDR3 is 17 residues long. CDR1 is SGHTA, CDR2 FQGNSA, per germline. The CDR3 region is CASSQRGSASSANEQFF. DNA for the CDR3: TGTGCCAGCAGCCAGAGGGGGTCGGCTAGCTCGGCAAATGAGCAGTTCTTC.

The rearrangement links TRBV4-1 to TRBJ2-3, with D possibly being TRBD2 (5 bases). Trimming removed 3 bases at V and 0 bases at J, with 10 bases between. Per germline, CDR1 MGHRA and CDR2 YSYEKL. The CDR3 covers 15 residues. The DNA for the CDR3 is TGCGCCAGCAGCCACCTAGCAGCTAGCACAGATACGCAGTATTTT. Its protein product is CASSHLAASTDTQYF.

The CDR3 loop is CSGRSGGADEQFF. DNA of the CDR3: TGCAGCGGACGTAGCGGGGGGGCTGATGAGCAGTTCTTC. This rearrangement joins TRBV29-1 to TRBJ2-1, with 11 bases aligning to TRBD2. The trim removed 7 bases at V and 8 bases at J, leaving 7 bases unmatched. Germline V gene data show CDR1 as SQVTM and CDR2 as ANQGSEA. The CDR3 runs 13 residues.

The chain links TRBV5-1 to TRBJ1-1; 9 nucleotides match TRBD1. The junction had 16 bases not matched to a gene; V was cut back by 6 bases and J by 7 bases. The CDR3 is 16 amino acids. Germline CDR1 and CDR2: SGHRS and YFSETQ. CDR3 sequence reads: CASIPSPGRQGVEAFF. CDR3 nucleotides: TGCGCCAGCATACCAAGCCCCGGGAGACAGGGGGTTGAAGCTTTCTTT.

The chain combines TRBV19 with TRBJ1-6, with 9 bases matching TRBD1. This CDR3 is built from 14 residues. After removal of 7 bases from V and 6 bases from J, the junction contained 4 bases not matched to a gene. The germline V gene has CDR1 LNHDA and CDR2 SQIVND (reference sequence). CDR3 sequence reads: CASTAGQGNSPLHF. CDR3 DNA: TGTGCCAGTACCGCGGGACAGGGTAATTCACCCCTCCACTTT. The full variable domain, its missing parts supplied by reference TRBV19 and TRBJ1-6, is DGGITQSPKYLFRKEGQNVTLSCEQNLNHDAMYWYRQDPGQGLRLIYYSQIVNDFQKGDIAEGYSVSREKKESFPLTVTSAQKNPTAFYLCASTAGQGNSPLHFGNGTRLTVT.

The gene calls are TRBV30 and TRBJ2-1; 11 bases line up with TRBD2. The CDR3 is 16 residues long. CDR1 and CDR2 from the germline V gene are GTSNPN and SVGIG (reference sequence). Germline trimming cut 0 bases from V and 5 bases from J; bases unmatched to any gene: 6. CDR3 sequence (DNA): TGTGCCTGGAGTGTAGCTGGGACTAGCGGTGACAATGAGCAGTTCTTC. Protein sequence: CAWSVAGTSGDNEQFF.

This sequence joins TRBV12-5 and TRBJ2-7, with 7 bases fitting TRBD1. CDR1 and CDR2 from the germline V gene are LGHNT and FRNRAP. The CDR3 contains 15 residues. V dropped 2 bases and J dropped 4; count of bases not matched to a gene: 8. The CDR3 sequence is CASGLRSGGQYEQYF. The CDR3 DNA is TGTGCTAGTGGTTTGAGGTCAGGGGGTCAGTACGAGCAGTACTTC. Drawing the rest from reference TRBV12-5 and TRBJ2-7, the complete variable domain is DARVTQTPRHKVTEMGQEVTMRCQPILGHNTVFWYRQTMMQGLELLAYFRNRAPLDDSGMPKDRFSAEMPDATLATLKIQPSEPRDSAVYFCASGLRSGGQYEQYFGPGTRLTVT.

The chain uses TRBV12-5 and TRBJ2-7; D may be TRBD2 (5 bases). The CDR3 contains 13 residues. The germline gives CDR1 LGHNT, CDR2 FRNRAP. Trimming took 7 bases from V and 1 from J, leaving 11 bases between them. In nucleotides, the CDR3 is TGTGCTAGTGTGGCCGGAGGATCCTACGAGCAGTACTTC. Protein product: CASVAGGSYEQYF.

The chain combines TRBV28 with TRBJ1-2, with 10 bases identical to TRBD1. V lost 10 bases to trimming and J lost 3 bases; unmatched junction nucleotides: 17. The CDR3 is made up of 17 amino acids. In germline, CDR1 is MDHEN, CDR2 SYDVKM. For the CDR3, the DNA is TGTGCCACCTCCTCCGCGGGACAGGGGTTTCTTTACTATGGCTACACCTTC. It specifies CATSSAGQGFLYYGYTF.

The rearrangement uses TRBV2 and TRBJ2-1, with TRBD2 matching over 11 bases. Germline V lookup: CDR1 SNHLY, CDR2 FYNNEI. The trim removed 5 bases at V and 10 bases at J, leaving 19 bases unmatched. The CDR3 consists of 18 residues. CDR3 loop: CASSQGQAGTSGRTEQFF. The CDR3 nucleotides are TGTGCCAGCAGTCAGGGACAGGCCGGGACTAGCGGCCGGACGGAGCAGTTCTTC.

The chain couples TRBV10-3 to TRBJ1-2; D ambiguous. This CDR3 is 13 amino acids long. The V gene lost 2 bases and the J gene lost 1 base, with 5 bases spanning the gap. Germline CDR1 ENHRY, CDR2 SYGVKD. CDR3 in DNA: TGTGCCATCAGTGAGAGCGTTAACTATGGCTACACCTTC. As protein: CAISESVNYGYTF.

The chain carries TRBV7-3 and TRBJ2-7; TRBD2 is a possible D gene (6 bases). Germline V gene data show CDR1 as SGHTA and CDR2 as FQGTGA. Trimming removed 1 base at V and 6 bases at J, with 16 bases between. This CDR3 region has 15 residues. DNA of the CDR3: TGTGCCAGCAGCTTAAGTGGTGGAGGGCGTCGCGAGCAGTACTTC. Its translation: CASSLSGGGRREQYF.

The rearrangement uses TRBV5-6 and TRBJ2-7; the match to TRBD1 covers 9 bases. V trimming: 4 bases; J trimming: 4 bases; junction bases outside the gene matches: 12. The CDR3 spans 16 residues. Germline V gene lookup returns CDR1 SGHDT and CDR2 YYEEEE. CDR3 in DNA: TGTGCCAGCAGCGGGACAGGGTCCTCTCAACCTTACGAGCAGTACTTC. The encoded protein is CASSGTGSSQPYEQYF.

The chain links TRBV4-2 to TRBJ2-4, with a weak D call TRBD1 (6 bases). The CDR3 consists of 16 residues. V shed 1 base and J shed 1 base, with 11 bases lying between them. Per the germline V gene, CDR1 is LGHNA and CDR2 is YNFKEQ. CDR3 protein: CASSQGNRAAKNIQYF. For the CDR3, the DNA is TGTGCCAGCAGCCAAGGTAACAGGGCGGCCAAAAACATTCAGTACTTC.

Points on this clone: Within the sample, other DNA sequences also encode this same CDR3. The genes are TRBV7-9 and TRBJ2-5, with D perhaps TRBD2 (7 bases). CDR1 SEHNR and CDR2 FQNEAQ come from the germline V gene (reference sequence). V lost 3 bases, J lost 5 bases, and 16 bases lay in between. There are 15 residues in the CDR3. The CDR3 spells CASSFAGGAGETQYF. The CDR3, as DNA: TGTGCCAGCAGCTTCGCTGGGGGGGCTGGGGAGACCCAGTACTTC.

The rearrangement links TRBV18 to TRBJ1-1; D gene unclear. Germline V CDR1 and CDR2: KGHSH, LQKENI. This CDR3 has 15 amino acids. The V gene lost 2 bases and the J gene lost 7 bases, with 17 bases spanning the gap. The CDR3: CASSPIHDSLGEAFF. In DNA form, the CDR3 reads TGTGCCAGCTCACCAATTCACGACTCCCTCGGTGAAGCTTTCTTT.